Presented here are 32 T cell receptor beta chains from one specimen sequenced in a study of T cells in Graves' hyperthyroidism and ophthalmopathy. RNA transcripts gave rise to amplified TCR beta CDR3 regions. First-round RT-PCR with HTBI primers amplified the TCR CDR3 region. Each CDR3 protein gets one entry after TCRdb re-called the multiplex PCR reads with MiXCR. The sample includes roughly 400,000 distinct CDR3 sequences, approximately 25% of them seen just once. The sequenced material came from blood. These receptor sequences come from a man aged 45-65 years with Graves' hyperthyroidism.

This clonotype was observed a handful of times. Possible read error: a much larger clone is one base away. This chain links TRBV27 with TRBJ2-7, with 7 positions matching TRBD2. The CDR3 extends over 14 amino acids. The V gene's germline CDR1 is MNHEY and CDR2 SMNVEV (reference sequence). V lost 3 bases to trimming and J lost 4 bases; unmatched junction nucleotides: 6. This chain's CDR3 is CASSFPSGRYEQYF. The CDR3 nucleotides are TGTGCCAGCAGTTTTCCTAGCGGTAGATACGAGCAGTACTTC.

Concerning this clonotype: A much more abundant neighbour one base away suggests this may be a read error. The rearrangement joins TRBV2 to TRBJ2-1, with D tentatively TRBD1 (6 bases). The V end was cut by 4 bases, the J end by 10 bases, with 20 bases between. Germline-derived CDR1 and CDR2 are SNHLY and FYNNEI. CDR3 length: 15 amino acids. Written as DNA, the CDR3 is TGTGCCAGCAGTGGAAGGAGCCAGGGGACGAGGGAGCAGTTCTTC. This translates into CASSGRSQGTREQFF.

This rearrangement joins TRBV3-1 to TRBJ2-7; D might be TRBD1 or TRBD2, each matching 7 bases. Looked up from germline, CDR1 is LGHDT and CDR2 is YNNKEL (reference sequence). The CDR3 covers 12 residues. CDR3 region: CAAGGVSYEQYF. CDR3 nucleotides: TGTGCAGCAGGGGGGGTTTCCTACGAGCAGTACTTC.

This clonotype was counted ten times or more. The V and J genes are TRBV12-3 or TRBV12-4 and TRBJ2-1, with TRBD2 matching 10 bases. This CDR3 has 16 amino acids. V lost 5 bases to trimming and J lost 4 bases; unmatched junction nucleotides: 8. The CDR3 loop reads CASSSTGLAKYNEQFF. Written as DNA, the CDR3 is TGTGCCAGCAGTAGCACGGGACTAGCGAAATACAATGAGCAGTTCTTC.

The chain employs TRBV6-1 and TRBJ2-7, with D tentatively TRBD1 (6 bases). CDR1 is MNHNS and CDR2 is SASEGT in the germline V gene. The V gene lost 7 bases and the J gene lost 3 bases, with 16 bases spanning the gap. The CDR3 is 14 residues long. CDR3 loop: CASNLNRVLYEQYF. DNA for the CDR3: TGTGCCAGCAACTTAAACAGGGTACTCTACGAGCAGTACTTC.

There are many counts of this clonotype. V usage is TRBV12-3 or TRBV12-4 and J usage is TRBJ1-5; a weak D match, TRBD1 (5 bases). V shed 3 bases and J shed 4 bases, with 13 bases lying between them. This CDR3 spans 15 amino acids. CDR3 region: CASSFGRTINQPQHF. CDR3 coding DNA: TGTGCCAGCAGTTTCGGCAGGACAATAAATCAGCCCCAGCATTTT.

This clonotype was seen a few times. The chain carries TRBV12-3 or TRBV12-4 and TRBJ2-4; TRBD2 is a possible D gene (6 bases). Trimming cost V 5 bases and J 0 bases, with 14 bases left between them. This CDR3 has 16 residues. The CDR3 region is CASSPGQGLAKNIQYF. CDR3 DNA sequence: TGTGCCAGCAGTCCAGGGCAGGGACTAGCCAAAAACATTCAGTACTTC.

This clonotype was counted a few times. The chain combines TRBV11-3 with TRBJ2-5; TRBD2 is a possible D gene (6 bases). V was cut by 0 bases and J by 4 bases, with 12 bases left in between. The CDR3 has 15 amino acids. Looked up from germline, CDR1 is SGHNT and CDR2 is YENEEA. The DNA for the CDR3 is TGTGCCAGCAGCTTAGAACTAGCCCGGGGAGAGACCCAGTACTTC. Its protein product is CASSLELARGETQYF.

In its sample, this clonotype was seen a few times. CDR3 nucleotides: TGTGCCAGCAGCCTCATTAACGTTGTCACTGAAGCTTTCTTT. This codes for CASSLINVVTEAFF. This chain connects TRBV28 to TRBJ1-1; D call uncertain. In germline, CDR1 is MDHEN, CDR2 SYDVKM. The CDR3 totals 14 residues. V lost 6 bases to trimming and J lost 4 bases, with 15 bases between them.

This clonotype was counted a few times. V is TRBV3-1 and J is TRBJ1-2, with 10 bases matching TRBD1. With 4 bases clipped from V and 3 bases from J, the junction kept 8 bases outside the gene matches. From germline, CDR1 is LGHDT and CDR2 YNNKEL (reference sequence). The CDR3 has 16 residues. The CDR3 spells CASSLMDRGNDYGYTF. CDR3 bases: TGTGCCAGCAGCCTAATGGACAGGGGGAACGACTATGGCTACACCTTC.

This clonotype has more than one count but fewer than ten. V and J are TRBV20-1 and TRBJ2-7; maybe TRBD2 (6 bases). This CDR3 has 16 amino acids. In germline, CDR1 is DFQATT, CDR2 SNEGSKA (reference sequence). Trimming took 0 bases from V and 2 from J, leaving 17 bases between them. Written as DNA, the CDR3 is TGCAGTGCTAGAGATTTCACCGGGAGTGGAACCTACGAGCAGTACTTC. Translation: CSARDFTGSGTYEQYF.

This sequence joins TRBV5-1 and TRBJ2-1; D gene uncertain. The CDR3 loop spans 16 amino acids. From germline, CDR1 is SGHRS and CDR2 YFSETQ. Trimming took off 3 bases at V and 3 bases at J, with 16 bases between the two ends. The CDR3 DNA is TGCGCCAGCAGCTCGGCTGCAGGATTCAGCTACAATGAGCAGTTCTTC. Protein sequence: CASSSAAGFSYNEQFF.

The chain joins TRBV7-2 to TRBJ2-7, with TRBD1 matching over 8 bases. From germline, CDR1 is SGHTA and CDR2 FQGNSA. V lost 5 bases, J lost 3 bases, and 9 bases stayed unmatched. The CDR3 is made up of 15 amino acids. CDR3 nucleotides: TGTGCCAGCAGCGCTGCCGGGACAGGAAACTACGAGCAGTACTTC. It yields the protein CASSAAGTGNYEQYF.

The chain carries TRBV28 and TRBJ1-2, with D tentatively TRBD1 (5 bases). The V gene lost 6 bases and the J gene lost 8 bases, with 10 bases spanning the gap. Germline CDR1 MDHEN, CDR2 SYDVKM. The CDR3 totals 11 residues. The CDR3 nucleotides read TGTGCCAGCAGCTCCTGGGGGGGCTACACCTTC. Translating gives CASSSWGGYTF.

This clonotype was detected once. The DNA of the CDR3 is TGTGCCAGCAGCTCCGACAGGGCTTCACCCCTCCACTTT. Its protein is CASSSDRASPLHF. The V and J genes are TRBV7-2 and TRBJ1-6; TRBD1 aligns across 7 bases. CDR3 length: 13 amino acids. From germline, CDR1 is SGHTA and CDR2 FQGNSA. V trimming: 4 bases; J trimming: 9 bases; junction bases outside the gene matches: 3.

This clonotype was detected many times. CDR3 nucleotides: TGCGCCAGCAGCACGACTAGCGGGAGTGGGGAGGAGCAGTTCTTC. Its protein product is CASSTTSGSGEEQFF. V usage is TRBV5-1 and J usage is TRBJ2-1; 12 nucleotides line up with TRBD2. The germline CDR1 and CDR2 sequences are SGHRS and YFSETQ. The V and J ends lost 4 bases and 10 bases, in that order; junction bases with no gene match: 9. This CDR3 has 15 amino acids.

This clonotype was seen repeatedly, ten times or more. The chain links TRBV5-1 to TRBJ2-1; 9 nucleotides line up with TRBD1. CDR1 and CDR2 (germline): SGHRS, YFSETQ. This CDR3 comprises 15 residues. J was trimmed by 3 bases and V by 4 bases; bases with no gene match: 5. The CDR3 region is CASSAGTGSYNEQFF. CDR3 nucleotides: TGCGCCAGCAGCGCGGGGACAGGGAGCTACAATGAGCAGTTCTTC.

In nucleotides, the CDR3 is TGTGCCAGCAGTACCGGGACACACACCGGGGAGCTGTTTTTT. It translates to CASSTGTHTGELFF. V gene TRBV9 combines with J gene TRBJ2-2; TRBD1 is a possible D gene (6 bases). This CDR3 is 14 amino acids long. V lost 5 bases and J lost 3, with 11 bases in between. CDR1 and CDR2 from the germline V gene are SGDLS and YYNGEE.

This clonotype showed up just a few times. V and J are TRBV10-3 and TRBJ2-1; D is tentatively TRBD1 or TRBD2 (5 bases each). The CDR3 is made up of 14 amino acids. Germline values: CDR1 ENHRY, CDR2 SYGVKD. V lost 5 bases and J 10 bases, leaving 18 bases between the germline ends. Here the CDR3 DNA reads TGTGCCATCAGTTCACCGGGACCGGTCAGGGAGCAGTTCTTC. This sequence encodes CAISSPGPVREQFF.

The chain uses TRBV7-9 and TRBJ2-7; tentative D call: TRBD2 (7 bases). CDR3 length equals 15 residues. Germline V gives CDR1 SEHNR, CDR2 FQNEAQ (reference sequence). V was shortened by 5 bases and J by 5 bases, with 19 bases between the two germline ends. The CDR3 nucleotides read TGTGCCAGCAGCCAAGGGGGGGGTTTTTCCGACGAGCAGTACTTC. Protein product: CASSQGGGFSDEQYF.

The J gene is TRBJ2-2, the V gene TRBV7-9, with a tentative D call TRBD2 (6 bases). This CDR3 has 16 amino acids. V was clipped by 11 bases and J by 1 base, with 20 bases between them. Per germline, CDR1 SEHNR and CDR2 FQNEAQ (reference sequence). CDR3 sequence (DNA): TGTGCCGGACTAAGGGATCCAGGATTGAACACCGGGGAGCTGTTTTTT. This gives the protein CAGLRDPGLNTGELFF.

This clonotype was detected ten times or more. The V call is TRBV20-1, the J call TRBJ2-7; TRBD2 agrees at 9 bases. The germline V gene has CDR1 DFQATT and CDR2 SNEGSKA (reference sequence). This CDR3 is 14 amino acids long. Germline trimming cut 3 bases from V and 4 bases from J; bases unmatched to any gene: 7. In DNA, the CDR3 is TGCAGTGCTAGGGGTAGCGGGAGTCTGTACGAGCAGTACTTC. Protein sequence: CSARGSGSLYEQYF.

As for this clonotype: The junction departs from germline at one end; a sequencing error may be responsible. The genes are TRBV19 and TRBJ2-7; no clear D. The CDR3 covers 15 residues. Germline V lookup: CDR1 LNHDA, CDR2 SQIVND (reference sequence). For the CDR3, the DNA is TGCCCGCCAGTAGTATGCGATGGATTAACCTACGAGCAGTACTTC. Amino acids: CPPVVCDGLTYEQYF.

The genes are TRBV12-3 or TRBV12-4 and TRBJ1-1, with D hard to call. V lost 6 bases and J 2 bases, leaving 13 bases between the germline ends. CDR3 size: 14 residues. Here the CDR3 DNA reads TGTGCCAGCAGATTCGACACTGCAAACACTGAAGCTTTCTTT. Its protein is CASRFDTANTEAFF.

This clonotype was counted between two and nine times. The chain recombines TRBV6-1 with TRBJ2-1, with no clear D. The CDR3 is made up of 16 amino acids. Germline V lookup: CDR1 MNHNS, CDR2 SASEGT. V was cut by 6 bases and J by 3 bases, with 18 bases left in between. The CDR3 nucleotides are TGTGCCAGCAGGAAAGGGATGGTGAGAGGCTACAATGAGCAGTTCTTC. Amino acids: CASRKGMVRGYNEQFF.

The V call is TRBV7-2, the J call TRBJ1-5; TRBD1 matches 7 bases. There are 14 residues in the CDR3. Unmatched junction bases numbered 3, after V lost 5 bases and J lost 2 bases. CDR1 SGHTA and CDR2 FQGNSA come from the germline V gene. CDR3 sequence reads: CASSRGQGNQPQHF. The DNA of the CDR3 is TGTGCCAGCAGCCGTGGACAGGGCAATCAGCCCCAGCATTTT.

This clonotype has more than one count but fewer than ten. J is TRBJ2-3 and V is TRBV7-3; TRBD1 aligns across 7 bases. The junction had 6 bases not matched to a gene; V was cut back by 5 bases and J by 10 bases. The CDR3 totals 12 residues. Germline V gene data show CDR1 as SGHTA and CDR2 as FQGTGA. The DNA for the CDR3 is TGTGCCAGCAGCCCGGGGACAGAGGCGCAGTATTTT. Its protein is CASSPGTEAQYF.

The gene calls are TRBV12-3 or TRBV12-4 and TRBJ2-3; possible D gene TRBD2, 6 bases. V shed 11 bases and J shed 1 base, with 13 bases lying between them. The CDR3 totals 13 residues. As DNA, the CDR3 is TGTGCCGTGGGGAGGACTGGCACAGATACGCAGTATTTT. Its protein is CAVGRTGTDTQYF.

The genes are TRBV6-1 and TRBJ2-2, with D unclear. CDR3 length equals 14 residues. Trimming pared 7 bases from V and 0 bases from J, leaving 9 bases between. Germline V gives CDR1 MNHNS, CDR2 SASEGT. The CDR3 protein is CASMARSNTGELFF. DNA of the CDR3: TGTGCCAGCATGGCCAGGTCGAACACCGGGGAGCTGTTTTTT.

The count of this clonotype is one. The J gene is TRBJ2-6, the V gene TRBV10-3; 7 bases line up with TRBD1. The CDR3 totals 17 residues. CDR1 and CDR2 (germline): ENHRY, SYGVKD. V lost 0 bases, J lost 0 bases, and 2 bases stayed unmatched. CDR3 nucleotides: TGTGCCATCAGTGAGTCGACAGGGCGCTCTGGGGCCAACGTCCTGACTTTC. Residues: CAISESTGRSGANVLTF.

In its sample, this clonotype was seen many times. The chain has TRBV5-1 and TRBJ2-1, with TRBD1 matching 9 bases. CDR1 and CDR2 from the germline V gene are SGHRS and YFSETQ. V lost 0 bases to trimming and J lost 6 bases; unmatched junction nucleotides: 4. The CDR3 covers 15 residues. The CDR3 nucleotides read TGCGCCAGCAGCTTGGGTCCGACAGGGGGCAATGAGCAGTTCTTC. This translates into CASSLGPTGGNEQFF.

Only a few counts were recorded for this clonotype. The V gene is TRBV12-3 or TRBV12-4, the J gene TRBJ2-7; 7 bases are shared with TRBD1. CDR3 size: 11 residues. CDR3 coding DNA: TGTTGCCGGGACAGCTCCTACGAGCAGTACTTC. Protein sequence: CCRDSSYEQYF.